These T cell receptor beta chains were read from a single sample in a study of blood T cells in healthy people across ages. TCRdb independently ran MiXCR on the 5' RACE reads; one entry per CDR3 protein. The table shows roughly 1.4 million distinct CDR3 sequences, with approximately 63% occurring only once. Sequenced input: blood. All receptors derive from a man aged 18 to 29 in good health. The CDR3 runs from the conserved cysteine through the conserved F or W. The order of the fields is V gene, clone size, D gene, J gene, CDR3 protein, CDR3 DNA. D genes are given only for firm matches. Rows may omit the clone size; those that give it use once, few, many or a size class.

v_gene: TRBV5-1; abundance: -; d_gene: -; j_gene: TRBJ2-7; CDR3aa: CASRVGYSYEQYF; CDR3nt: TGCGCCAGCCGCGTCGGGTACTCCTACGAGCAGTACTTC
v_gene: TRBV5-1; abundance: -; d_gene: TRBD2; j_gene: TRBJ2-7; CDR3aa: CASSTGLAVSYNEQYF; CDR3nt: TGCGCCAGCAGCACCGGACTAGCGGTCTCCTACAATGAGCAGTACTTC
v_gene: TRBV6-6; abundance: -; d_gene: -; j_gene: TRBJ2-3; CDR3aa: CASSLLDHASTDTQYF; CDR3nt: TGTGCCAGCAGTTTACTCGACCATGCTAGCACAGATACGCAGTATTTT
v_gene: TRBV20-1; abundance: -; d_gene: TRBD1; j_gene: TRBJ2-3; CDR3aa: CSARGYGTGGADTQYF; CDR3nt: TGCAGTGCTAGAGGCTACGGGACAGGGGGCGCGGATACGCAGTATTTT
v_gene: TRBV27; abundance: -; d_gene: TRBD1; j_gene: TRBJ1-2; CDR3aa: CASSETRGRGGYTF; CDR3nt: TGTGCCAGCAGCGAAACCAGGGGGCGCGGTGGCTACACCTTC
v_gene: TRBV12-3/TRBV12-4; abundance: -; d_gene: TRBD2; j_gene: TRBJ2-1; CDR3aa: CASSTLAGGLYNEQFF; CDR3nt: TGTGCCAGCAGTACCCTAGCGGGGGGGCTCTACAATGAGCAGTTCTTC
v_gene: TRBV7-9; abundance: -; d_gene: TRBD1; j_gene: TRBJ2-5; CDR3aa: CASSSTGPETQYF; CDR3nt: TGTGCCAGCAGCTCGACAGGGCCAGAGACCCAGTACTTC
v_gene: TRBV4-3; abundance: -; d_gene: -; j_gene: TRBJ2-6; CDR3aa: CASSPGHSGANVLTF; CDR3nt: TGCGCCAGCAGCCCCGGACATTCCGGGGCCAACGTCCTGACTTTC
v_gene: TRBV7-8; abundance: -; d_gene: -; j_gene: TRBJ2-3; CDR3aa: CASSLARTDAQYF; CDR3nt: TGTGCCAGCAGCTTAGCGAGGACAGATGCGCAGTATTTT
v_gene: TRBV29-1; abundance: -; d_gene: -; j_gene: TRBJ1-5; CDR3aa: CSATDGFNQPQHF; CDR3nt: TGCAGCGCAACGGACGGATTCAATCAGCCCCAGCATTTT
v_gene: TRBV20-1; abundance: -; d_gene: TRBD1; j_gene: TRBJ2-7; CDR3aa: CSARPHRGISFEQYF; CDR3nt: TGCAGTGCTAGACCACACAGGGGAATCTCCTTCGAGCAGTACTTC
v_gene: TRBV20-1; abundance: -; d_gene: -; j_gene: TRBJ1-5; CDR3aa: CSAREGGDIPNQPQHF; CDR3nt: TGCAGTGCTAGAGAAGGGGGGGACATTCCCAATCAGCCCCAGCATTTT
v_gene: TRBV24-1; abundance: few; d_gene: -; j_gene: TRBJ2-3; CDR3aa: CATSGLSYTDTQYF; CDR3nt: TGTGCCACCAGTGGGCTATCATACACAGATACGCAGTATTTT
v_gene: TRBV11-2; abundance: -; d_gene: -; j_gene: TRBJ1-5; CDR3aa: CASSMRGGNQPQHF; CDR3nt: TGTGCCAGCAGCATGAGGGGAGGTAATCAGCCCCAGCATTTT
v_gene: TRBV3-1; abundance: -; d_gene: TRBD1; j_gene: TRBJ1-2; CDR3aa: CASSLRNADRGRGHGYTF; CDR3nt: TGTGCCAGCAGCCTTCGTAACGCCGACAGGGGTCGGGGGCATGGCTACACCTTC
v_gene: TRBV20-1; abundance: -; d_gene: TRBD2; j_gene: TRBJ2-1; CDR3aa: CSARAGGPINEQFF; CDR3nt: TGCAGTGCTAGAGCGGGGGGGCCAATCAATGAGCAGTTTTTC
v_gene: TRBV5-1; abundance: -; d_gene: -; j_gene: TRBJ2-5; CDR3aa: CASSYRTSEQETQYF; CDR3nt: TGCGCCAGCAGTTACCGGACCAGCGAACAAGAGACCCAGTACTTC
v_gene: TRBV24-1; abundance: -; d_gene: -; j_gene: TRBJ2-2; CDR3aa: CATSPISSAGELFF; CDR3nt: TGTGCCACCAGTCCCATCTCGAGCGCCGGGGAGCTGTTTTTT
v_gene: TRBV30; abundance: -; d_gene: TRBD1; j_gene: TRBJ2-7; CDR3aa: CAWSVPGQGIYEQYF; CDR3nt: TGTGCCTGGAGTGTACCGGGACAGGGTATCTACGAGCAGTACTTC
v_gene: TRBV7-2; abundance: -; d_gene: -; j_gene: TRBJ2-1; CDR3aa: CASQQVGGLSNEQFF; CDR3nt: TGTGCCAGCCAACAGGTGGGGGGACTGTCCAATGAGCAGTTCTTC
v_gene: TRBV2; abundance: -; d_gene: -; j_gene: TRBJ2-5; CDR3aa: CASSTLIWTQYF; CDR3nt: TGTGCCAGCAGTACCCTTATTTGGACCCAGTACTTC
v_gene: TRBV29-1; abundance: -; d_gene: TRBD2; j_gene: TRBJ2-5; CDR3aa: CSVEDLASGILIGETQYF; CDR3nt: TGCAGCGTTGAAGATCTAGCTAGCGGCATCTTGATAGGAGAGACCCAGTACTTC
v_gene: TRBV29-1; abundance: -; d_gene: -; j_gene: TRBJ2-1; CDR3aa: CAQRFGADDEQFF; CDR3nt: TGCGCACAGCGCTTCGGGGCGGACGATGAGCAGTTCTTC
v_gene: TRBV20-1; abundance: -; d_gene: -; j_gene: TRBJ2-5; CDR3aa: CSARANRQETQYF; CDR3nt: TGCAGTGCTAGAGCGAACAGACAAGAGACCCAGTACTTC
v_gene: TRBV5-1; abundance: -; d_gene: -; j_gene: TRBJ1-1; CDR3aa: CASSSTSVDTEAFF; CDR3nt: TGCGCCAGCAGCTCCACGTCGGTCGACACTGAAGCTTTCTTT
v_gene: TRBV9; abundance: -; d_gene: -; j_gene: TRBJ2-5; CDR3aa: CASSVFSGGGETQYF; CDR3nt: TGTGCCAGCAGCGTATTTAGTGGGGGAGGAGAGACCCAGTACTTC
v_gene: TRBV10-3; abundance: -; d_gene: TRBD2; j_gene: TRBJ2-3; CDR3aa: CAISERARTIAGDGDTQYF; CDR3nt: TGTGCCATCAGTGAGAGGGCCAGAACTATAGCGGGAGATGGAGATACGCAGTATTTT
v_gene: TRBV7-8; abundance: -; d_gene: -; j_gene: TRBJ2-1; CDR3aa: CASSLSRESQFF; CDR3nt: TGTGCCAGCAGCTTAAGCCGGGAATCGCAGTTCTTC
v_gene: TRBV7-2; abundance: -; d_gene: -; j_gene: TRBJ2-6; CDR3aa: CASSLSGGVGANVLTF; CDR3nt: TGTGCCAGCAGCTTAAGTGGAGGGGTGGGGGCCAACGTCCTGACTTTC
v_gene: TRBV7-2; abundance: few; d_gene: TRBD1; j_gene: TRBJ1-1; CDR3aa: CASSEHRGNTEAFF; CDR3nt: TGTGCCAGCAGCGAACACAGGGGGAACACTGAAGCTTTCTTT
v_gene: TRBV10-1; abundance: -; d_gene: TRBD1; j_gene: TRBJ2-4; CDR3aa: CASSEGRGPLAKNIQYF; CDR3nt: TGCGCCAGCAGTGAAGGCAGGGGGCCTCTAGCCAAAAACATTCAGTACTTC
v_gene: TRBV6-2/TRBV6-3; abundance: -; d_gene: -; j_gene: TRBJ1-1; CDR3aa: CASSYGVTEAFF; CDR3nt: TGTGCCAGCAGTTACGGGGTGACTGAAGCTTTCTTT
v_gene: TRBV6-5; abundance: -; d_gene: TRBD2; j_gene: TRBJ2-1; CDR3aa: CASSYLGGAPYNEQFF; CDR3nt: TGTGCCAGCAGTTACCTCGGGGGGGCGCCTTACAATGAGCAGTTCTTC
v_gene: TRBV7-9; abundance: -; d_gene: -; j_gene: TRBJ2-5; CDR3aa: CASSSADDGDQRETQYF; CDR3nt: TGTGCCAGCAGCTCGGCTGACGACGGAGATCAGAGAGAGACCCAGTACTTC
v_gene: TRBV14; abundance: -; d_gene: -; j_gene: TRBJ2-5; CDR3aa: CASSPLWGSQETQYF; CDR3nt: TGTGCCAGCAGTCCCCTTTGGGGATCTCAAGAGACCCAGTACTTC
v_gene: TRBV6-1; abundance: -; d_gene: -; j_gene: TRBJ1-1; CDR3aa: CASSEGWRGEAFF; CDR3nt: TGTGCCAGCAGTGAAGGCTGGAGGGGAGAAGCTTTCTTT
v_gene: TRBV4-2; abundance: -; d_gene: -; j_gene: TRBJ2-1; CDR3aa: CASSQEQIDLNEQFF; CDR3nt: TGTGCCAGCAGCCAAGAACAGATAGACCTCAATGAGCAGTTCTTC
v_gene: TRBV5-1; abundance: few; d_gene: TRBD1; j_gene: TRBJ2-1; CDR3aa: CASSSRGPDEQFF; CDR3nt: TGCGCCAGCAGCTCCAGGGGGCCGGATGAGCAGTTCTTC
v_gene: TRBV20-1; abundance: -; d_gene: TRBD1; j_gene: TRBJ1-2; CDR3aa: CSARATGRTYGYTF; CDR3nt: TGCAGTGCTAGAGCGACAGGGCGGACCTATGGCTACACCTTC